This paragraph reports one TCR beta chain. The data are from a study of shared clonotypes between healthy human individuals. On the study more broadly: Two women and a few men aged 18 to 49 served as donors.

Using immunoSEQ multiplex PCR, the repertoire was profiled, and TCRdb retains in-frame clones only, with some absent. The sample carries about 2.2 million clones, 85% to 95% recorded once. Terminally differentiated effector memory CD45RA+ cells were excluded from the naive CD8 cells, which were CD45RO-negative and positively selected for CCR7. This sequence was found in a man aged 18 to 30 in good health. Some clones in this sample may be carry-over from other donors' samples. The sequenced sample was naive CD8+ T cells from PBMCs.

CDR3 loop: CASSAPIAGSPYEQYF. DNA for the CDR3: TGTGCCAGCAGCGCCCCAATAGCGGGTTCTCCCTACGAGCAGTACTTC. The chain links TRBV9 to TRBJ2-7; 7 nucleotides align to TRBD2. Trimming cost V 3 bases and J 2 bases; bases outside gene matches: 11. This CDR3 has 16 amino acids. Germline assignment: CDR1 SGDLS and CDR2 YYNGEE.